This TCR beta chain was captured by sequencing in a study of technical replicates of blood from a few donors. With 5 bases removed from V and 9 bases from J, the gap between germline ends came to 17 bases. The CDR3 is made up of 13 amino acids. Germline lookup yields CDR1 MDHEN and CDR2 SYDVKM. Assay: immunoSEQ multiplex PCR; the TCRdb copy retains only in-frame clones and omits some. This sample has around 70,000 clones, with approximately 96% found just once. The receptor comes from a human donor in good health. The sequenced sample was T cells isolated from PBMCs. The chain carries TRBV28 and TRBJ2-7; no firm D call. Written as DNA, the CDR3 is TGTGCCAGCAGTCAAGTTACAGTACCTGGGCAGTACTTC. Translation: CASSQVTVPGQYF.